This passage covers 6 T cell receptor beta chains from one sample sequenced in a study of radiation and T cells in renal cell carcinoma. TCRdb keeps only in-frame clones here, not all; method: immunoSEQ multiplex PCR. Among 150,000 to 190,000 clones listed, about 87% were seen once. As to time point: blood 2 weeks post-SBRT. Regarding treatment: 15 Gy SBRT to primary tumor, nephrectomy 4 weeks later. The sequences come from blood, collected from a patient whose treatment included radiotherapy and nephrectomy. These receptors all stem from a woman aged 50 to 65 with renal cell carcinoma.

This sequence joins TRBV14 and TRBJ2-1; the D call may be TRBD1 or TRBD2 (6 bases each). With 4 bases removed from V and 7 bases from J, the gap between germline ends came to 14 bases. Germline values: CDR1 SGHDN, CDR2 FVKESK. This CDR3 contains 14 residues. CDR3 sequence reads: CASSPQGGFNEQFF. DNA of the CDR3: TGTGCCAGCAGCCCTCAAGGGGGGTTTAATGAGCAGTTCTTC.

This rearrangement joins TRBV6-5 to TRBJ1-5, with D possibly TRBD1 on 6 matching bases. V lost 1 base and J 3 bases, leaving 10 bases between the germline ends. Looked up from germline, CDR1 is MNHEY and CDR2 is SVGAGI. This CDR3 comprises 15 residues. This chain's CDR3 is CASSYFRGNNQPQHF. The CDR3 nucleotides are TGTGCCAGCAGTTACTTCAGGGGCAACAATCAGCCCCAGCATTTT.

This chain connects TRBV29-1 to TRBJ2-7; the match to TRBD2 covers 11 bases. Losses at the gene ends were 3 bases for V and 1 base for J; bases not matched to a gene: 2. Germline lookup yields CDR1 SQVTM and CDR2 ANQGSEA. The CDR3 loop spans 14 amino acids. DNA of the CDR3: TGCAGCGTTGACTCTAGCGGGGGGTCCTACGAGCAGTACTTC. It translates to CSVDSSGGSYEQYF.

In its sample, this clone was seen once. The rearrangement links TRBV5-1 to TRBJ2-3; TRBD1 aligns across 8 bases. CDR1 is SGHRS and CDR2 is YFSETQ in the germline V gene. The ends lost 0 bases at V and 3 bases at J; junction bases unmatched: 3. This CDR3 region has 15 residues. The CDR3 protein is CASSLGTGLTDTQYF. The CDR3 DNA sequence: TGCGCCAGCAGCTTGGGGACAGGGTTAACAGATACGCAGTATTTT.

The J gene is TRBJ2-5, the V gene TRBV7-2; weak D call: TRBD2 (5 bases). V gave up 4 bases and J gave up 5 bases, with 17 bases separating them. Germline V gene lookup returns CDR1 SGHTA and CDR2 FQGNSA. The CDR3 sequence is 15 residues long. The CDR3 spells CASSSTTPGGETQYF. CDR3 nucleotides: TGTGCCAGCAGCTCGACTACCCCGGGTGGGGAGACCCAGTACTTC. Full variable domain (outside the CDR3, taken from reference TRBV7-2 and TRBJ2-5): GAGVSQSPSNKVTEKGKDVELRCDPISGHTALYWYRQSLGQGLEFLIYFQGNSAPDKSGLPSDRFSAERTGGSVSTLTIQRTQQEDSAVYLCASSSTTPGGETQYFGPGTRLLVL.

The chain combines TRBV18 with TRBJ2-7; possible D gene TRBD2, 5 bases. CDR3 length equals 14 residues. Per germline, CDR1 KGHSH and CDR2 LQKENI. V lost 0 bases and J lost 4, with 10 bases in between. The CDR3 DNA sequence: TGTGCCAGCTCACCACCAACCGGGAATTACGAGCAGTACTTC. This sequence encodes CASSPPTGNYEQYF.